Shown below are 25 T cell receptor beta chains from a single sample sequenced in a study of blood T cell repertoires in COVID-19. Some clones are missing from TCRdb's copy, which holds only in-frame ones; the method was immunoSEQ multiplex PCR. Here the sample spans some 200,000 clones, about 80% being singletons. Specimen: PBMCs or T cells enriched from blood (not recorded which). These receptors came from a woman aged 55-75 years with acute COVID-19.

The chain employs TRBV28 and TRBJ1-2, with D maybe TRBD1 (6 bases). In germline, CDR1 is MDHEN, CDR2 SYDVKM. CDR3 length equals 14 residues. The germline V and J ends were trimmed by 5 bases and 8 bases, with 18 bases remaining between them. Here the CDR3 reads CASSLTGLVGGYTF. In DNA form, the CDR3 reads TGTGCCAGCAGTCTCACAGGGTTGGTTGGGGGCTACACCTTC.

CDR3 region: CASGGAIPDARGNQPQHF. CDR3 DNA: TGTGCTAGTGGTGGGGCCATACCGGACGCGCGCGGCAATCAGCCCCAGCATTTT. This chain links TRBV12-5 with TRBJ1-5; D is possibly TRBD1 (5 bases). The length of the CDR3 is 18 residues. The V end lost 5 bases, the J end lost 2 bases, and 22 bases lay between the germline ends. Germline CDR1 and CDR2: LGHNT and FRNRAP.

The chain employs TRBV14 and TRBJ1-2; 12 positions match TRBD1. The trim removed 6 bases at V and 8 bases at J, leaving 10 bases unmatched. The germline CDR1 and CDR2 sequences are SGHDN and FVKESK. The CDR3 spans 15 residues. CDR3 DNA: TGTGCCAGCAGTGCCCCGGGACAGGGGGCTAAGGGCTACACCTTC. Protein product: CASSAPGQGAKGYTF.

The CDR3 nucleotides read TGTGCCAGCAGACGAAGCGGGGGAGACGAGCAGTACGTC. Translating gives CASRRSGGDEQYV. The V and J genes are TRBV6-6 and TRBJ2-7, with TRBD2 matching over 8 bases. Trimming took 6 bases from V and 5 from J; bases not matched to a gene: 6. There are 13 residues in the CDR3. CDR1 is MNHNY and CDR2 is SVGAGI in the germline V gene (reference sequence).

The rearrangement joins TRBV28 to TRBJ2-1, with 8 bases that match TRBD2. In germline, CDR1 is MDHEN, CDR2 SYDVKM. CDR3 length: 16 amino acids. With V trimmed by 4 bases and J by 8 bases, 13 bases remained unmatched. The chain's CDR3 is CASSSISGGRPHEQFF. In DNA form, the CDR3 reads TGTGCCAGCAGTTCCATAAGCGGGGGCCGGCCCCATGAGCAGTTCTTC.

The chain employs TRBV3-1 (or the pseudogene TRBV3-2) and TRBJ2-1, with a tentative D call TRBD2 (6 bases). The CDR3 covers 13 residues. The V and J ends lost 3 bases and 10 bases respectively, with 13 bases between them. The V gene's germline CDR1 is LGHDT and CDR2 YNNKEL (reference sequence). CDR3 nucleotides: TGTGCCAGCAGCCAGCAGCGGGTAGGAGAGCAGTTCTTC. Translation gives CASSQQRVGEQFF.

The V call is TRBV9, the J call TRBJ1-4; 7 positions agree with TRBD1. The CDR3 sequence is 15 residues long. The V gene end was trimmed by 3 bases and the J gene end by 7 bases; junction bases not matched to a gene: 9. The V gene's germline CDR1 is SGDLS and CDR2 YYNGEE. CDR3 in DNA: TGTGCCAGCAGCGCAGGAACAGGGGTCTTTGAAAAACTGTTTTTT. This encodes CASSAGTGVFEKLFF.

The chain carries TRBV3-1 (or the pseudogene TRBV3-2) and TRBJ1-5; D might be TRBD1 (6 bases). V lost 2 bases and J 11 bases, leaving 22 bases between the germline ends. CDR3 length: 16 residues. The germline CDR1 and CDR2 sequences are LGHDT and YNNKEL (reference sequence). The CDR3 nucleotides are TGTGCCAGCAGCCAACTACCTGGGGGGCGGGGGACGGCCCAGCATTTT. This codes for CASSQLPGGRGTAQHF.

This chain uses TRBV4-1 with TRBJ1-6; D gene uncertain. The CDR3 runs 19 residues. Trimming removed 1 base at V and 0 bases at J, with 16 bases between. CDR1 MGHRA and CDR2 YSYEKL come from the germline V gene. The CDR3 region is CASSQAGLVPSSYNSPLHF. For the CDR3, the DNA is TGCGCCAGCAGCCAAGCCGGTTTGGTCCCGAGCTCCTATAATTCACCCCTCCACTTT.

This rearrangement joins TRBV19 to TRBJ2-1; 8 bases are shared with TRBD2. This CDR3 is built from 16 residues. Germline assignment: CDR1 LNHDA and CDR2 SQIVND (reference sequence). Trimming took 5 bases from V and 6 from J; bases not matched to a gene: 12. CDR3 nucleotide sequence: TGTGCCAGTAGTCTTACCGCACTAGCGGTTATCAATGAGCAGTTCTTC. Translated, it gives CASSLTALAVINEQFF. The entire variable domain, with the rest obtained from reference TRBV19 and TRBJ2-1, is as follows: DGGITQSPKYLFRKEGQNVTLSCEQNLNHDAMYWYRQDPGQGLRLIYYSQIVNDFQKGDIAEGYSVSREKKESFPLTVTSAQKNPTAFYLCASSLTALAVINEQFFGPGTRLTVL.

Comments on this clone: The sample holds other DNA sequences that translate to the same CDR3. The gene calls are TRBV4-3 and TRBJ2-3; 8 bases are a match to TRBD1. Germline V lookup: CDR1 LGHNA, CDR2 YSLEER. The CDR3 length is 15 residues. J gave up 2 bases and V 1 base, and 2 bases lay outside the gene matches. The CDR3 spells CASSQGQGNTDTQYF. CDR3 DNA sequence: TGCGCCAGCAGCCAAGGACAGGGGAACACAGATACGCAGTATTTT.

The chain employs TRBV24-1 and TRBJ2-1; tentatively, D is TRBD2 (5 bases). Looked up from germline, CDR1 is KGHDR and CDR2 is SFDVKD. This CDR3 spans 16 amino acids. The V end was cut by 4 bases, the J end by 0 bases, with 12 bases between. CDR3 sequence reads: CATSDPRVSSYNEQFF. The CDR3 DNA is TGTGCCACCAGTGACCCGCGGGTCAGCTCCTACAATGAGCAGTTCTTC.

The chain has TRBV6-2 or TRBV6-3 and TRBJ1-2; 7 nucleotides agree with TRBD1. J gave up 6 bases and V 4 bases, and 8 bases lay outside the gene matches. Per germline, CDR1 MNHEY and CDR2 SVGEGT. CDR3 length equals 14 residues. CDR3 coding DNA: TGTGCCAGCAGTTCCGACAGGGTTTCGGATGGCTACACCTTC. Translation: CASSSDRVSDGYTF.

The chain recombines TRBV15 with TRBJ2-5, with unresolved D. CDR1 and CDR2 (germline): LNHNV, YYDKDF (reference sequence). With 4 bases removed from V and 4 bases from J, the gap between germline ends came to 19 bases. There are 16 residues in the CDR3. The CDR3 sequence is CATSNSMVMVIETQYF. For the CDR3, the DNA is TGTGCCACCAGCAACAGCATGGTTATGGTTATAGAGACCCAGTACTTC.

This clone was picked up many times. The chain employs TRBV24-1 and TRBJ1-2, with D unresolved. The V end was cut by 2 bases, the J end by 4 bases, with 7 bases between. CDR1 KGHDR and CDR2 SFDVKD come from the germline V gene. The CDR3 is 13 residues long. The DNA of the CDR3 is TGTGCCACCAGTGATTCAGTTCTCTATGGCTACACCTTC. Its protein product is CATSDSVLYGYTF.

This sequence joins TRBV28 and TRBJ1-3; D not certain. Germline CDR1 is MDHEN and CDR2 is SYDVKM. The CDR3 has 17 amino acids. Trimming pared 3 bases from V and 0 bases from J, leaving 15 bases between. CDR3 DNA sequence: TGTGCCAGCAGTTTTTCCGGCCGGGAGCCCTCTGGAAACACCATATATTTT. It translates to CASSFSGREPSGNTIYF.

The chain carries TRBV6-2 or TRBV6-3 and TRBJ1-2; D might be TRBD1 (6 bases). CDR1 is MNHEY and CDR2 is SVGEGT in the germline V gene. V was pared by 6 bases and J by 2 bases, with 13 bases between. The CDR3 has 14 amino acids. The CDR3 is CASSWTAGNYGYTF. The CDR3 nucleotides are TGTGCCAGCAGCTGGACAGCGGGGAACTATGGCTACACCTTC.

A single count supports this clone. The V call is TRBV5-4, the J call TRBJ2-7; TRBD1 is a possible D gene (6 bases). Trimming left V 3 bases short and J 2 bases short, with 12 bases between. Germline CDR1 SGHNT, CDR2 YYREEE (reference sequence). The CDR3 consists of 14 residues. The CDR3 sequence: CASSSRDITYEQYF. The CDR3 DNA sequence: TGTGCCAGCAGCTCCCGGGACATAACCTACGAGCAGTACTTC.

V gene TRBV10-3 combines with J gene TRBJ1-1; 7 positions match TRBD1. CDR1 ENHRY and CDR2 SYGVKD come from the germline V gene. With 8 bases clipped from V and 9 bases from J, the junction kept 18 bases outside the gene matches. This CDR3 spans 15 amino acids. CDR3 nucleotides: TGTGCCATCCGTTTTTCTTATGGGACAGACTCTCAAGCTTTCTTT. Its protein product is CAIRFSYGTDSQAFF.

The chain is built from TRBV29-1 and TRBJ1-1, with D possibly being TRBD1 (6 bases). This CDR3 region has 14 residues. The germline V gene has CDR1 SQVTM and CDR2 ANQGSEA. Deletions cut 4 bases from V and 1 base from J, with 13 bases between. The CDR3 protein is CSVGHPGENTEAFF. DNA of the CDR3: TGCAGCGTTGGGCACCCAGGGGAGAACACTGAAGCTTTCTTT.

The chain uses TRBV5-1 and TRBJ2-1; weak D call: TRBD2 (5 bases). The CDR3 covers 14 residues. The germline V gene encodes CDR1 SGHRS and CDR2 YFSETQ. V was pared by 1 base and J by 4 bases, with 9 bases between. The CDR3 region is CASSLPGVYNEQFF. CDR3 nucleotides: TGCGCCAGCAGCTTGCCCGGGGTATACAATGAGCAGTTCTTC.

The chain combines TRBV9 with TRBJ1-1, with D possibly being TRBD1 (5 bases). The V gene lost 3 bases and the J gene lost 4 bases, with 10 bases spanning the gap. Looked up from germline, CDR1 is SGDLS and CDR2 is YYNGEE. The CDR3 is made up of 13 amino acids. The CDR3 DNA is TGTGCCAGCAGCGCCATGGGGGGCACTGAAGCTTTCTTT. It encodes CASSAMGGTEAFF. Full variable domain (rest looked up from reference TRBV9 and TRBJ1-1): DSGVTQTPKHLITATGQRVTLRCSPRSGDLSVYWYQQSLDQGLQFLIQYYNGEERAKGNILERFSAQQFPDLHSELNLSSLELGDSALYFCASSAMGGTEAFFGQGTRLTVV.

J is TRBJ1-2 and V is TRBV6-5; 7 bases align to TRBD1. Germline lookup yields CDR1 MNHEY and CDR2 SVGAGI. V dropped 4 bases and J dropped 2; count of bases not matched to a gene: 4. The CDR3 runs 14 residues. The CDR3 sequence is CASSLGGRNYGYTF. CDR3 sequence (DNA): TGTGCCAGCAGTTTAGGGGGCAGGAACTATGGCTACACCTTC.

The chain recombines TRBV5-6 with TRBJ1-5; D unclear. V was clipped by 0 bases and J by 2 bases, with 9 bases between them. Germline values: CDR1 SGHDT, CDR2 YYEEEE. The CDR3 extends over 15 amino acids. The CDR3 protein is CASSLGGFGNQPQHF. The CDR3 coding sequence is TGTGCCAGCAGCTTGGGAGGATTTGGCAATCAGCCCCAGCATTTT.

A single count supports this clone. This sequence joins TRBV10-3 and TRBJ2-4, with D tentatively TRBD1 (6 bases). V was cut by 6 bases and J by 0 bases, with 12 bases left in between. The CDR3 has 15 residues. Germline assignment: CDR1 ENHRY and CDR2 SYGVKD. The CDR3 loop is CAISGQLGAKNIQYF. The DNA of the CDR3 is TGTGCCATCAGCGGACAGCTCGGAGCCAAAAACATTCAGTACTTC.